This TCR beta chain was obtained from a study of CD8 T cells in ankylosing spondylitis. The study, taken as a whole, reports: Relatively scarce in peripheral blood, disease-linked clones were CD8+. Reported data indicate significant enrichment of disease-linked clones within matched ankylosing spondylitis synovial fluid. A subset of motif variants has previously been described in the synovial fluid and blood of reactive arthritis.

Quantitative 5'-RACE with molecular barcodes was used to make the TCR beta libraries. Using its own MiXCR run on the 5' RACE reads, TCRdb lists one record per CDR3 protein. The sample yields approximately 150,000 distinct CDR3 sequences, under 35% seen once. This clonotype was detected only a few times. The target antigen is unknown. There are 13 residues in the CDR3. The V end was cut by 2 bases, the J end by 5 bases, with 8 bases between. Germline CDR1 KGHDR, CDR2 SFDVKD. This rearrangement joins TRBV24-1 to TRBJ1-1; the D gene is possibly TRBD1 (6 bases). Input material: synovial fluid, either unsorted or a sorted T cell fraction (not recorded which). The sequence was collected from a male donor with ankylosing spondylitis. The CDR3 region is CATSDYRDTEAFF. CDR3 nucleotides: TGTGCCACCAGTGATTACAGGGATACTGAAGCTTTCTTT.